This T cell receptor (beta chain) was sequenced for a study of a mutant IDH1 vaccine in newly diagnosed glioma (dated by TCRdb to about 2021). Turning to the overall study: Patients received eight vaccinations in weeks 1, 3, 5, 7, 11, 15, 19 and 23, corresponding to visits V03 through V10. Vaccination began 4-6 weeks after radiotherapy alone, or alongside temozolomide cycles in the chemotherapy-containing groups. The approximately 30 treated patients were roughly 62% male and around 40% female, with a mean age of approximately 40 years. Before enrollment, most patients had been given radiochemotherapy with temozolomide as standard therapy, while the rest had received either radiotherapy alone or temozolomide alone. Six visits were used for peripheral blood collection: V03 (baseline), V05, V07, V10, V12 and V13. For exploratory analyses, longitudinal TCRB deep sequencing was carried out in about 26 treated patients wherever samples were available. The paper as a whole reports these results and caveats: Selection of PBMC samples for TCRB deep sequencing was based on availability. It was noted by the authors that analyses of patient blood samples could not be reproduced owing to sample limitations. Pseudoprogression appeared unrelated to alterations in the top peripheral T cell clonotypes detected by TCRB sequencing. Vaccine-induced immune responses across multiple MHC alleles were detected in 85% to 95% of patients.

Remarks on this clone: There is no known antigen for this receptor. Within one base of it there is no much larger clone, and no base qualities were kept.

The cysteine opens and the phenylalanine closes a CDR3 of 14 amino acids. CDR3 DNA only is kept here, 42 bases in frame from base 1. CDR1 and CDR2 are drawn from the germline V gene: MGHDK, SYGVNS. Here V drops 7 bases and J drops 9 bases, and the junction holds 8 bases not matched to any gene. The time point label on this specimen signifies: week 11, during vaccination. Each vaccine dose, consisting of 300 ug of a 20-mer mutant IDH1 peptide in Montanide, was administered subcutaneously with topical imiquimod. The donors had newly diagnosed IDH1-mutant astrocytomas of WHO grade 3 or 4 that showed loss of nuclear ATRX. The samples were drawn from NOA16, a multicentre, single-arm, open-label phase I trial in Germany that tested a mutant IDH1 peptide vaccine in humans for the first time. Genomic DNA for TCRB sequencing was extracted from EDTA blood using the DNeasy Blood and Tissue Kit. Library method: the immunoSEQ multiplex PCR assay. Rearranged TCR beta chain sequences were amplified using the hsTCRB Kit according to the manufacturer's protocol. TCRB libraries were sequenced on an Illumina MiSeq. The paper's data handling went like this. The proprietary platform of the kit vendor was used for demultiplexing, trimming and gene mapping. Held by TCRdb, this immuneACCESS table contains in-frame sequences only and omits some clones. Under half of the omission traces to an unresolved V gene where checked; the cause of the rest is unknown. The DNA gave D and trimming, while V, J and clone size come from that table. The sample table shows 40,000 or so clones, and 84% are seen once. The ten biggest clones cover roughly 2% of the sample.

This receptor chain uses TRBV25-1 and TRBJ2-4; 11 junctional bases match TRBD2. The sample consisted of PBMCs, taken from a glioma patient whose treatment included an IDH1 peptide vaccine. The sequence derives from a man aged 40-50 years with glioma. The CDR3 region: CASKPLAGVGIQYF. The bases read TGTGCCAGCAAACCACTAGCGGGAGTAGGCATTCAGTACTTC.